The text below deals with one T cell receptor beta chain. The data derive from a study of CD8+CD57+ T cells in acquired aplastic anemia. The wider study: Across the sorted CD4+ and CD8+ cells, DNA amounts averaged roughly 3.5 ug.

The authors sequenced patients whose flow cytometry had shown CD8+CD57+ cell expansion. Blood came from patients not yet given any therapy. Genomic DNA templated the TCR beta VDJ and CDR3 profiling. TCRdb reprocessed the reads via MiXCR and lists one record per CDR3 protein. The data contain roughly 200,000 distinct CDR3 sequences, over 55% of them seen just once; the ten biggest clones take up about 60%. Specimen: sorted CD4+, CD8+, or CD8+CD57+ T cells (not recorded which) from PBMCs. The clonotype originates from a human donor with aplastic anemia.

Here the CDR3 reads CAISETGTVNSPLHF. The CDR3 DNA reads as TGTGCCATCAGTGAAACCGGAACGGTAAATTCACCCCTCCACTTT. This chain uses TRBV10-3 with TRBJ1-6; D is uncertain. CDR1 and CDR2 from the germline V gene are ENHRY and SYGVKD. CDR3 length equals 15 residues. Trimming stripped 3 bases from V and 7 bases from J, with 13 bases between.